These 23 T cell receptor beta chains originate from one sample sequenced in a study of T cells in Graves' hyperthyroidism and ophthalmopathy. Researchers amplified the TCR beta CDR3 regions from RNA transcripts. With the HTBI primer set, the TCR CDR3 went through a first round of RT-PCR. TCRdb re-analysed the multiplex PCR reads in MiXCR, keeping a single row per CDR3 protein. The sample shows around 690,000 distinct CDR3 sequences, approximately 15% of them seen only once. The sequenced sample was blood. These receptors came from a man aged 50-59 years with Graves' hyperthyroidism.

J is TRBJ2-7 and V is TRBV7-2; tentative D call: TRBD2 (5 bases). The CDR3 loop spans 17 amino acids. V was clipped by 1 base and J by 3 bases, with 19 bases between them. Per the germline V gene, CDR1 is SGHTA and CDR2 is FQGNSA. DNA of the CDR3: TGTGCCAGCAGCTTAGACCCCCGCGGCACGGGATTCTACGAGCAGTACTTC. This translates into CASSLDPRGTGFYEQYF.

This clonotype has only a few counts. The chain is built from TRBV6-1 and TRBJ2-1, with D tentatively TRBD2 (6 bases). This CDR3 has 14 residues. Germline CDR1 and CDR2: MNHNS and SASEGT. Trimming removed 5 bases from V and 6 bases from J, with 14 bases in between. The CDR3 sequence is CASSHRRGPNEQFF. For the CDR3, the DNA is TGTGCCAGCAGTCACCGGAGGGGACCCAATGAGCAGTTCTTC.

This clonotype was observed a few times. V usage is TRBV7-2 and J usage is TRBJ2-7; D gene ambiguous. Germline V gene lookup returns CDR1 SGHTA and CDR2 FQGNSA. V shed 3 bases and J shed 5 bases, with 11 bases lying between them. This CDR3 has 13 residues. The CDR3 region has the DNA TGTGCCAGCAGCTTTAAGGTCCAAGACGAGCAGTACTTC. This encodes CASSFKVQDEQYF.

The chain joins TRBV5-1 to TRBJ2-7, with 8 bases identical to TRBD2. The germline CDR1 and CDR2 sequences are SGHRS and YFSETQ. The V gene end was trimmed by 4 bases and the J gene end by 6 bases; junction bases not matched to a gene: 12. This CDR3 has 15 amino acids. CDR3 DNA: TGCGCCAGCAGCACGGGCGGGGGGACCGCCGGCGAGCAGTACTTC. Its translation is CASSTGGGTAGEQYF.

This clonotype was detected many times. The J gene is TRBJ2-3, the V gene TRBV24-1; no definite D call. Germline loops: CDR1 KGHDR, CDR2 SFDVKD. The CDR3 loop spans 15 amino acids. V was cut by 3 bases and J by 5 bases, with 14 bases left in between. The CDR3 loop is CATSDPVPGRDTQYF. The DNA for the CDR3 is TGTGCCACCAGTGATCCCGTCCCCGGAAGAGATACGCAGTATTTT.

This clonotype was recorded many times. The rearrangement links TRBV7-2 to TRBJ2-5, with D possibly being TRBD2 (6 bases). The CDR3 covers 16 residues. Trimming took off 5 bases at V and 5 bases at J, with 21 bases between the two ends. Germline-derived CDR1 and CDR2 are SGHTA and FQGNSA. CDR3 sequence (DNA): TGTGCCAGCAGCCTAGGGGTCGCGGGACGAGGGGAGACCCAGTACTTC. It yields the protein CASSLGVAGRGETQYF. Combining the CDR3 with reference TRBV7-2 and TRBJ2-5 gives the whole variable domain GAGVSQSPSNKVTEKGKDVELRCDPISGHTALYWYRQSLGQGLEFLIYFQGNSAPDKSGLPSDRFSAERTGGSVSTLTIQRTQQEDSAVYLCASSLGVAGRGETQYFGPGTRLLVL.

This clonotype appeared many times. V is TRBV10-3 and J is TRBJ1-1; 7 bases match TRBD1. V shed 7 bases and J 1 base; nucleotides not matched to a gene: 3. Per the germline V gene, CDR1 is ENHRY and CDR2 is SYGVKD. There are 13 residues in the CDR3. CDR3 sequence reads: CAITGTANTEAFF. The CDR3 coding sequence is TGTGCCATCACCGGGACAGCGAACACTGAAGCTTTCTTT.

This clonotype was recorded many times. This chain links TRBV6-5 with TRBJ2-7; 8 bases are a match to TRBD2. After removal of 2 bases from V and 0 bases from J, the junction contained 12 bases not matched to a gene. CDR1 and CDR2 from the germline V gene are MNHEY and SVGAGI. CDR3 length: 18 residues. CDR3 residues: CASSYRASGLGDSYEQYF. The CDR3 nucleotides are TGTGCCAGCAGTTACAGGGCTAGCGGGCTAGGAGACTCCTACGAGCAGTACTTC.

This sequence joins TRBV20-1 and TRBJ2-5; D possibly corresponds to TRBD2 (6 bases). The CDR3 length is 13 residues. Germline V gives CDR1 DFQATT, CDR2 SNEGSKA (reference sequence). Trimming stripped 6 bases from V and 4 bases from J, with 15 bases between. The CDR3 loop is CSAPTSSRETQYF. DNA of the CDR3: TGCAGTGCCCCGACTAGTAGTCGAGAGACCCAGTACTTC.

This clonotype has a count of ten or more. This chain joins TRBV19 and TRBJ1-2, with D possibly being TRBD1 (5 bases). This CDR3 region has 13 residues. Germline V gene data show CDR1 as LNHDA and CDR2 as SQIVND (reference sequence). Between the trimmed V and J ends, which lost 8 bases and 5 bases, there was a span of 15 bases. This CDR3 reads CASDPGNFYGYTF. The CDR3 DNA sequence: TGTGCCAGTGATCCAGGGAACTTTTATGGCTACACCTTC.

V usage is TRBV19 and J usage is TRBJ2-3; 11 bases line up with TRBD2. The CDR3 totals 16 residues. V dropped 5 bases and J dropped 3; count of bases not matched to a gene: 7. Germline V gives CDR1 LNHDA, CDR2 SQIVND (reference sequence). The DNA of the CDR3 is TGTGCCAGTAGTGGGCAGGCTAGCGGGAGGACAGATACGCAGTATTTT. It codes for CASSGQASGRTDTQYF.

This clonotype was observed at least ten times. The rearrangement joins TRBV5-8 to TRBJ1-6; the D gene is possibly TRBD1 (6 bases). V was clipped by 0 bases and J by 9 bases, with 10 bases between them. The CDR3 consists of 14 residues. Germline CDR1 SGHTS, CDR2 YDEGEE. CDR3 in amino acids: CASSLVGTTSPLHF. As DNA, the CDR3 is TGTGCCAGCAGCTTGGTCGGGACAACTTCACCCCTCCACTTT.

As concerns this clonotype: Being one base from a much bigger clone, this may be a read error. The V gene is TRBV5-1, the J gene TRBJ2-1; the D gene is possibly TRBD1 (6 bases). Per the germline V gene, CDR1 is SGHRS and CDR2 is YFSETQ. With 3 bases removed from V and 9 bases from J, the gap between germline ends came to 13 bases. This CDR3 is built from 13 residues. This chain's CDR3 is CASSWTENSEQFF. The CDR3 DNA follows: TGCGCCAGCAGCTGGACAGAGAACAGTGAGCAGTTCTTC.

Ten or more counts support this clonotype. This chain uses TRBV10-3 with TRBJ2-3, with TRBD2 as a possible D gene (6 bases). Germline values: CDR1 ENHRY, CDR2 SYGVKD. V lost 5 bases and J lost 0, with 9 bases in between. This CDR3 spans 14 amino acids. This CDR3 is CAISSGSSTDTQYF. The CDR3 DNA reads as TGTGCCATCAGTAGCGGGTCTAGCACAGATACGCAGTATTTT.

This clonotype has more than one count but fewer than ten. The J gene is TRBJ2-7, the V gene TRBV24-1; D might be TRBD1 (5 bases). Between the trimmed V and J ends, which lost 9 bases and 5 bases, there was a span of 16 bases. This CDR3 is built from 13 residues. CDR1 KGHDR and CDR2 SFDVKD come from the germline V gene. This CDR3 is CATSSPTGNEQYF. CDR3 nucleotides: TGTGCCACCTCCTCCCCAACAGGCAACGAGCAGTACTTC.

This clonotype was counted ten times or more. J is TRBJ2-7 and V is TRBV6-1, with a possible D match to TRBD1 (5 bases). CDR1 and CDR2 (germline): MNHNS, SASEGT. The germline V and J ends were trimmed by 8 bases and 6 bases, with 14 bases remaining between them. This CDR3 is 12 amino acids long. DNA of the CDR3: TGTGCCAGCGGTAGGTGGGGCAGCGAGCAGTACTTC. Residues: CASGRWGSEQYF.

V usage is TRBV7-9 and J usage is TRBJ2-2; TRBD1 matches 10 bases. The CDR3 has 18 amino acids. Per germline, CDR1 SEHNR and CDR2 FQNEAQ (reference sequence). V lost 2 bases to trimming and J lost 5 bases; unmatched junction nucleotides: 11. DNA for the CDR3: TGTGCCAGCAGCTTATCGACTACGGGACAGGGGATTACCGGGGAGCTGTTTTTT. Translated, it gives CASSLSTTGQGITGELFF.

This clonotype was recorded many times. The rearrangement joins TRBV30 to TRBJ2-7; D uncertain. The CDR3 runs 14 residues. V lost 0 bases to trimming and J lost 3 bases, with 12 bases between them. From germline, CDR1 is GTSNPN and CDR2 SVGIG (reference sequence). CDR3 sequence reads: CAWSVRLWGYEQYF. The CDR3 DNA is TGTGCCTGGAGTGTACGGTTGTGGGGCTACGAGCAGTACTTC. Based on the CDR3 plus reference TRBV30 and TRBJ2-7, the full variable domain is SQTIHQWPATLVQPVGSPLSLECTVEGTSNPNLYWYRQAAGRGLQLLFYSVGIGQISSEVPQNLSASRPQDRQFILSSKKLLLSDSGFYLCAWSVRLWGYEQYFGPGTRLTVT.

In its sample, this clonotype was seen many times. The chain links TRBV27 to TRBJ1-1, with 8 bases matching TRBD1. CDR1 is MNHEY and CDR2 is SMNVEV in the germline V gene (reference sequence). The length of the CDR3 is 16 residues. J gave up 3 bases and V 4 bases, and 10 bases lay outside the gene matches. In DNA, the CDR3 is TGTGCCAGCAGTTCCCAGGGGGCAGGGGGCGACACTGAAGCTTTCTTT. It encodes CASSSQGAGGDTEAFF.

There are many counts of this clonotype. V usage is TRBV27 and J usage is TRBJ2-3, with D possibly TRBD2 on 6 matching bases. The germline V gene encodes CDR1 MNHEY and CDR2 SMNVEV (reference sequence). There are 16 residues in the CDR3. Trimming pared 5 bases from V and 3 bases from J, leaving 18 bases between. The CDR3 nucleotides are TGTGCCAGCAGTATCCGACCGGGACTCGAGACAGATACGCAGTATTTT. It translates to CASSIRPGLETDTQYF.

The table lists this clonotype with many counts. V usage is TRBV20-1 and J usage is TRBJ2-1; D is uncertain. V was pared by 4 bases and J by 5 bases, with 9 bases between. This CDR3 contains 12 residues. Germline CDR1 reads DFQATT; CDR2 reads SNEGSKA (reference sequence). The CDR3 nucleotides read TGCAGTGCTATGGACGTAGACAATGAGCAGTTCTTC. Its translation: CSAMDVDNEQFF.

The chain uses TRBV11-2 and TRBJ2-3, with 8 nucleotides matching TRBD1. The junction had 7 bases not matched to a gene; V was cut back by 5 bases and J by 3 bases. Germline lookup yields CDR1 SGHAT and CDR2 FQNNGV. The CDR3 extends over 15 amino acids. CDR3 DNA: TGTGCCAGCAGCGCGTCGGACAGGGTGACAGATACGCAGTATTTT. Its protein is CASSASDRVTDTQYF.

The chain joins TRBV4-1 to TRBJ2-7; D uncertain. In germline, CDR1 is MGHRA, CDR2 YSYEKL. The V end lost 0 bases, the J end lost 2 bases, and 11 bases lay between the germline ends. This CDR3 is built from 15 residues. The CDR3 DNA reads TGCGCCAGCAGCCAAGATAATTTTGGAGCCTACGAGCAGTACTTC. The encoded protein is CASSQDNFGAYEQYF.